The following is a T cell receptor (beta chain) sequence with its context. Its antigen is still unknown. The CDR3 covers 16 residues. Germline V CDR1 and CDR2: SQVTM, ANQGSEA. V shed 6 bases and J 0 bases; nucleotides not matched to a gene: 13. This entry belongs to a study of cytomegalovirus exposure and HLA in healthy donors. Notes on the study in general: One variant, a missense change in DCLRE1C, was linked in a later analysis to TCR beta V- and J-gene trimming. Later analysis revealed greater clonal expansion in HLA-associated TCR beta chains than in equally common others. Earlier results showed most TCR beta V segments being productive about 87% or about 30% of the time. A list of around 160 TCR beta chains associated with cytomegalovirus was given.

Primers: 60 Vbeta forward and 13 Jbeta reverse. Some clones are missing from TCRdb's copy, which holds only in-frame ones; the method was immunoSEQ multiplex PCR. This sample carries 150,000 to 200,000 clones, under 85% of them seen once, and the ten largest clones take about 3.4%. J is TRBJ2-5 and V is TRBV29-1, with TRBD2 identical over 7 bases. The source material was PBMCs. The receptor was derived from a female donor in good health and CMV-seronegative. The CDR3 coding sequence is TGCAGCGTACTTCTTCGACTAGCCGCGTACCAAGAGACCCAGTACTTC. Its translation: CSVLLRLAAYQETQYF. The full variable domain, completed using reference TRBV29-1 and TRBJ2-5, is SAVISQKPSRDICQRGTSLTIQCQVDSQVTMMFWYRQQPGQSLTLIATANQGSEATYESGFVIDKFPISRPNLTFSTLTVSNMSPEDSSIYLCSVLLRLAAYQETQYFGPGTRLLVL.